A single sample gave rise to the 14 T cell receptor beta chains below, sequenced in a study of shared clonotypes between healthy human individuals. Measured with immunoSEQ multiplex PCR; TCRdb has only the in-frame clones, and not every one. Of over a million clones in the sample, approximately 70% were seen once. The sample was memory CD4+ T cells sorted from blood. Subset reported: CD45RA-negative fraction. The receptor source for this set is a man younger than 35 in good health.

V gene TRBV19 combines with J gene TRBJ1-5; D might be TRBD1 (6 bases). The V gene's germline CDR1 is LNHDA and CDR2 SQIVND (reference sequence). CDR3 length: 14 residues. With 4 bases removed from V and 4 bases from J, the gap between germline ends came to 11 bases. The DNA for the CDR3 is TGTGCCAGTAGTACCCAGCAGGGGAATCAGCCCCAGCATTTT. It yields the protein CASSTQQGNQPQHF.

This chain links TRBV7-9 with TRBJ1-2, with a possible D match to TRBD1 (5 bases). V lost 1 base and J lost 5, with 26 bases in between. CDR3 size: 19 residues. CDR1 is SEHNR, CDR2 FQNEAQ, per germline (reference sequence). The CDR3 loop is CASSLVVGAMPQRGYGYTF. The CDR3 DNA reads as TGTGCCAGCAGCTTAGTCGTTGGGGCAATGCCCCAGAGGGGTTATGGCTACACCTTC.

This clone has only a few counts. The CDR3 DNA reads TGTGCCAGCAGCCAAGATAGGGTCGCCACTGAAGCTTTCTTT. It specifies CASSQDRVATEAFF. The rearrangement uses TRBV4-2 and TRBJ1-1; D is undetermined. Trimming pared 0 bases from V and 4 bases from J, leaving 9 bases between. The CDR3 is made up of 14 amino acids. Germline V CDR1 and CDR2: LGHNA, YNFKEQ.

This chain joins TRBV7-2 and TRBJ2-7, with TRBD2 identical over 8 bases. CDR1 is SGHTA and CDR2 is FQGNSA in the germline V gene. V lost 2 bases to trimming and J lost 2 bases; unmatched junction nucleotides: 2. The CDR3 has 14 residues. The CDR3 nucleotides are TGTGCCAGCAGCTTATTAGCGGGACCCTACGAGCAGTACTTC. It codes for CASSLLAGPYEQYF.

In its sample, this clone was seen once. The chain is built from TRBV30 and TRBJ2-1, with 11 bases that match TRBD2. CDR3 length: 16 residues. Trimming cost V 0 bases and J 4 bases; bases outside gene matches: 5. Germline V gives CDR1 GTSNPN, CDR2 SVGIG (reference sequence). CDR3 residues: CAWSVGRTSGYNEQFF. The CDR3 nucleotides read TGTGCCTGGAGTGTAGGGCGGACTAGCGGGTACAATGAGCAGTTCTTC.

V gene TRBV6-5 combines with J gene TRBJ1-1; no firm D call. The V end was cut by 5 bases, the J end by 5 bases, with 12 bases between. The CDR3 has 13 amino acids. Germline loops: CDR1 MNHEY, CDR2 SVGAGI. DNA of the CDR3: TGTGCCAGCAGTCAAAACCCAAAGACTGAAGCTTTCTTT. Its protein product is CASSQNPKTEAFF.

The V call is TRBV4-1, the J call TRBJ2-7; D may be TRBD1 (5 bases). Trimming removed 4 bases at V and 4 bases at J, with 14 bases between. From germline, CDR1 is MGHRA and CDR2 YSYEKL. CDR3 length: 14 amino acids. The CDR3 is CASSRDWGEYEQYF. The CDR3 DNA reads as TGCGCCAGCAGCCGCGACTGGGGCGAATACGAGCAGTACTTC.

The chain has TRBV6-6 and TRBJ1-6, with no clear D. Between the trimmed V and J ends, which lost 0 bases and 6 bases, there was a span of 6 bases. The CDR3 has 14 amino acids. CDR1 and CDR2 (germline): MNHNY, SVGAGI (reference sequence). Written as DNA, the CDR3 is TGTGCCAGCAGTTACTCCAACCTTAATTCACCCCTCCACTTT. Translated: CASSYSNLNSPLHF.

The rearrangement links TRBV15 to TRBJ1-5; D unresolved. This CDR3 is 14 amino acids long. Germline V CDR1 and CDR2: LNHNV, YYDKDF (reference sequence). With 0 bases removed from V and 1 base from J, the gap between germline ends came to 4 bases. CDR3 sequence reads: CATSRDRSNQPQHF. Written as DNA, the CDR3 is TGTGCCACCAGCAGAGACAGGAGCAATCAGCCCCAGCATTTT.

This clone was seen just once. The genes are TRBV30 and TRBJ2-2; 8 bases line up with TRBD2. The junction had 8 bases not matched to a gene; V was cut back by 3 bases and J by 5 bases. The CDR3 has 15 amino acids. CDR1 and CDR2 from the germline V gene are GTSNPN and SVGIG (reference sequence). The DNA for the CDR3 is TGTGCCTGGAGGTTGCGGGGGGCCGGAACCGGGGAGCTGTTTTTT. This gives the protein CAWRLRGAGTGELFF.

This clone was recorded only once. The V and J genes are TRBV7-9 and TRBJ2-7; either TRBD1 or TRBD2 may supply D (5 bases each). Trimming took off 5 bases at V and 0 bases at J, with 17 bases between the two ends. Germline values: CDR1 SEHNR, CDR2 FQNEAQ (reference sequence). CDR3 size: 16 residues. The CDR3 loop is CASSPQRVGDSYEQYF. CDR3 DNA sequence: TGTGCCAGCAGCCCCCAACGGGTGGGGGACTCCTACGAGCAGTACTTC.

The chain is built from TRBV28 and TRBJ1-5; D perhaps matches TRBD1 (5 bases). Germline CDR1 and CDR2: MDHEN and SYDVKM. The CDR3 extends over 13 amino acids. Trimming removed 7 bases from V and 5 bases from J, with 12 bases in between. The CDR3 coding sequence is TGTGCCAGCACAGGAGGGGTTTATCAGCCCCAGCATTTT. This sequence encodes CASTGGVYQPQHF.

In its sample, this clone was seen many times. V is TRBV12-5 and J is TRBJ2-2; D is uncertain. The CDR3 totals 16 residues. Germline V gene lookup returns CDR1 LGHNT and CDR2 FRNRAP. Deletions cut 0 bases from V and 1 base from J, with 9 bases between. The CDR3 loop is CASGLVQTENTGELFF. CDR3 bases: TGTGCTAGTGGTTTGGTACAAACAGAGAACACCGGGGAGCTGTTTTTT.

The chain recombines TRBV6-6 with TRBJ1-4; 7 bases are shared with TRBD1. Looked up from germline, CDR1 is MNHNY and CDR2 is SVGAGI (reference sequence). This CDR3 has 16 amino acids. V gave up 4 bases and J gave up 0 bases; unmatched junction bases: 5. The CDR3 reads CASSFRDSPTNEKLFF. CDR3 nucleotide sequence: TGTGCCAGCAGTTTCCGGGACAGTCCAACTAATGAAAAACTGTTTTTT.